The clone carrying this TCR beta chain was observed a handful of times. As yet, its antigen is unknown. The data originate from a study of CD8 T cells in ankylosing spondylitis. V was shortened by 4 bases and J by 7 bases, with 11 bases between the two germline ends. This CDR3 comprises 14 residues. Libraries for TCR beta were made by quantitative 5'-RACE with molecular barcodes. TCRdb recomputed calls from the 5' RACE reads with MiXCR, one row per CDR3 protein. This table holds roughly 170,000 distinct CDR3 sequences, approximately 10% found once. Study-wide results and caveats: The study identified a TCR beta motif of roughly eight highly homologous variants that appeared characteristic of ankylosing spondylitis blood. The study looked at matched synovial fluid samples from ankylosing spondylitis patients. Disease-linked clones were reported to be significantly enriched there.

This receptor was obtained from a female donor with ankylosing spondylitis or in good health (not recorded which). The J gene is TRBJ1-6, the V gene TRBV12-3 or TRBV12-4; possibly TRBD1 for D (6 bases). The sample was blood, either unsorted or a sorted T cell fraction (not recorded which). The CDR3 DNA reads as TGTGCCAGCAGTTGGGAACAGGGCAATTCACCCCTCCACTTT. It yields the protein CASSWEQGNSPLHF.